This note documents a single T cell receptor (beta chain) sequence. The germline V gene has CDR1 SGHVS and CDR2 FQNEAQ. With V trimmed by 1 base and J by 5 bases, 4 bases remained unmatched. This CDR3 comprises 15 residues. The data originate from a study of blood T cell repertoires in COVID-19. The wider study: In each case, the material was cDNA or gDNA derived from T cells, B-cell-depleted T cells, or PBMCs.

Study processing details: Amplifying reference gene primers gave estimates of nucleated cell counts. The table came from immunoSEQ multiplex PCR; TCRdb's copy has only in-frame clones and leaves some out. That table furnishes V, J and clone size, whereas the DNA furnished D and trimming. The sample includes 14,000 to 15,000 clones, around 92% of them seen just once. This sequence was found in a human donor in a cohort sampled during active COVID-19. Sequencing was carried out using peripheral blood. This chain connects TRBV7-8 to TRBJ1-2; 10 bases agree with TRBD1. CDR3 DNA: TGTGCCAGCAGCTTAGAGGGACAGGGGTCTTATGGCTACACCTTC. Translation: CASSLEGQGSYGYTF.